The source of this TCR beta chain is a study of read filtering for tumor transcriptome and immune sequencing. From about 0.4 ug of RNA, a library with molecular barcoded alpha/delta and beta/gamma adaptors was made. TCRdb reprocessed the reads with MiXCR, giving one entry per CDR3 protein. The repertoire includes about 54,000 distinct CDR3 sequences, around 12% of them detected once, and around 15% sits in the top ten. The CDR3 spans 18 residues. V shed 0 bases, J shed 2 bases, and the junction held 7 bases outside the gene matches. The germline gives CDR1 DFQATT, CDR2 SNEGSKA (reference sequence). This sequence originates from a donor at least 40 years old with multiple myeloma. Material for sequencing was a population of CD138-negative cells sorted from bone marrow. The chain employs TRBV20-1 and TRBJ2-2; 12 positions match TRBD2. DNA of the CDR3: TGCAGTGCTAGAGATCCGGCTAGCGGGGGGGGAAACACCGGGGAGCTGTTTTTT. Residues: CSARDPASGGGNTGELFF.